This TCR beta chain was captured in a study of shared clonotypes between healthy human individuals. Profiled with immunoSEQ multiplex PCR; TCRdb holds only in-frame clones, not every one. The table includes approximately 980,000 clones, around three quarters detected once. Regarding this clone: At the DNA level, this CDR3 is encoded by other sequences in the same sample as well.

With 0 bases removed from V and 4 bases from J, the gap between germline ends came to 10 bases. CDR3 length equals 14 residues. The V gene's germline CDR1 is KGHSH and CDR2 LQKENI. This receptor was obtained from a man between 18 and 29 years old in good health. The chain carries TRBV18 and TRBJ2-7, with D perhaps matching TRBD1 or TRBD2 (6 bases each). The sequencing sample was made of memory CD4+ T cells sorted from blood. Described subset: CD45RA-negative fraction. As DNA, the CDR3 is TGTGCCAGCTCACCACCGGGGGGCACGTACGAGCAGTACTTC. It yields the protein CASSPPGGTYEQYF.